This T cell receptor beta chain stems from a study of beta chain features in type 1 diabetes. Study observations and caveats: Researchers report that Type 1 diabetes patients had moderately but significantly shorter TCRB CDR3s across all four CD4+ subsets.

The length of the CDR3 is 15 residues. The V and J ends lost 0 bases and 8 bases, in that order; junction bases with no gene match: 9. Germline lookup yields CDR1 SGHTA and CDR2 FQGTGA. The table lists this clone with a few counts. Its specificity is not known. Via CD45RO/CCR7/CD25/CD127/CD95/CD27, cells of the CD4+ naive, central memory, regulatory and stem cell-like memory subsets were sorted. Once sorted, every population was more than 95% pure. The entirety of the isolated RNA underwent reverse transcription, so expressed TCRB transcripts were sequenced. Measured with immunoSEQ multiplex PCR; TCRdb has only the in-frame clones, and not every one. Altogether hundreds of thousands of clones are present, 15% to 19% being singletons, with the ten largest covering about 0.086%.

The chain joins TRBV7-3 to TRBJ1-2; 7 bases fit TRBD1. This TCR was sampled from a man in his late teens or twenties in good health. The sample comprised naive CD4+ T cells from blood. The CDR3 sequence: CASSLTVTGFEGYTF. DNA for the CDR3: TGTGCCAGCAGCTTAACCGTGACAGGGTTTGAGGGCTACACCTTC.